Shown below are 24 T cell receptor beta chains from a single sample sequenced in a study of T cells in Graves' hyperthyroidism and ophthalmopathy. RNA transcripts were the template for amplifying TCR beta CDR3 regions. When the TCR CDR3 underwent first-round RT-PCR, the HTBI primer set was used. TCRdb used MiXCR to reprocess the multiplex PCR reads, holding one entry per CDR3 protein. Among hundreds of thousands of distinct CDR3 sequences listed, approximately 17% were seen once. Sequences were obtained from blood. These receptors came from a woman aged 18-29 years with Graves' ophthalmopathy.

This clonotype was detected a few times. J is TRBJ2-1 and V is TRBV27; 9 nucleotides line up with TRBD1. The CDR3 loop spans 15 amino acids. J gave up 1 base and V 4 bases, and 2 bases lay outside the gene matches. Germline V lookup: CDR1 MNHEY, CDR2 SMNVEV (reference sequence). The CDR3 protein is CASSYGTGSYNEQFF. The CDR3 DNA sequence: TGTGCCAGCAGTTACGGGACAGGGTCCTACAATGAGCAGTTCTTC.

The CDR3 loop is CASSTGLVPFETQYF. For the CDR3, the DNA is TGTGCCAGCAGCACCGGGCTAGTCCCCTTCGAGACCCAGTACTTC. V and J are TRBV9 and TRBJ2-5; D remains ambiguous. CDR3 length equals 15 residues. The germline CDR1 and CDR2 sequences are SGDLS and YYNGEE. V lost 4 bases to trimming and J lost 5 bases, with 18 bases between them.

The chain is built from TRBV5-6 and TRBJ2-7; D unresolved. CDR1 is SGHDT, CDR2 YYEEEE, per germline. The germline V and J ends were trimmed by 1 base and 3 bases, with 11 bases remaining between them. The CDR3 spans 14 residues. CDR3 sequence reads: CASSLPVVSYEQYF. The CDR3 DNA sequence: TGTGCCAGCAGCTTGCCGGTTGTGAGCTACGAGCAGTACTTC.

This clonotype was seen at least ten times. V is TRBV28 and J is TRBJ2-3; TRBD2 agrees at 12 bases. There are 22 residues in the CDR3. Germline CDR1 MDHEN, CDR2 SYDVKM. V lost 5 bases, J lost 5 bases, and 26 bases stayed unmatched. CDR3 in DNA: TGTGCCAGCAGTAGCCTTTCCCACGACCGGCGACTAGCGGGAGTATCGAGAGATACGCAGTATTTT. Its translation is CASSSLSHDRRLAGVSRDTQYF.

The CDR3 DNA reads as TGTGCCAGCAGCCCTGGACTAGCGGGACGGAAGAACACCGGGGAGCTGTTTTTT. Amino acid sequence: CASSPGLAGRKNTGELFF. The chain is built from TRBV6-2 or TRBV6-3 and TRBJ2-2; TRBD2 matches 12 bases. CDR1 and CDR2 from the germline V gene are MNHEY and SVGEGT. Trimming removed 6 bases from V and 1 base from J; junction bases left unmatched: 9. The CDR3 is 18 amino acids.

The rearrangement joins TRBV28 to TRBJ1-2; D gene unclear. CDR1 MDHEN and CDR2 SYDVKM come from the germline V gene. With 2 bases removed from V and 7 bases from J, the gap between germline ends came to 17 bases. The CDR3 runs 15 residues. CDR3 sequence reads: CASSLPLSGYSGYTF. The CDR3 DNA is TGTGCCAGCAGTTTACCGTTGTCGGGGTATTCTGGCTACACCTTC.

Worth noting for this clonotype: A much larger clonotype is one base distant, so this may be a read error. V is TRBV20-1 and J is TRBJ2-5, with unresolved D. Germline V gives CDR1 DFQATT, CDR2 SNEGSKA (reference sequence). This CDR3 spans 12 amino acids. In DNA, the CDR3 is TGCGGTGCTAGAGTAGGGCAAGAGACCCAGTACTTC. Its protein is CGARVGQETQYF.

This clonotype has a handful of counts. V is TRBV4-1 and J is TRBJ2-1, with TRBD2 identical over 11 bases. With V trimmed by 4 bases and J by 8 bases, 7 bases remained unmatched. CDR3 length equals 15 residues. Germline-derived CDR1 and CDR2 are MGHRA and YSYEKL. The CDR3 bases are TGCGCCAGCAGCCCCCCGGGACTAGCGGCCGATGAGCAGTTCTTC. Its protein is CASSPPGLAADEQFF.

This clonotype appeared a few times. The chain recombines TRBV29-1 with TRBJ1-2; 9 bases map to TRBD1. The CDR3 extends over 11 amino acids. Germline-derived CDR1 and CDR2 are SQVTM and ANQGSEA. The CDR3 region has the DNA TGCAGTGGGGGGACAGGGTATGGCTACACCTTC. Translated, it gives CSGGTGYGYTF.

This clonotype was observed a few times. This chain joins TRBV19 and TRBJ1-1; 11 bases line up with TRBD1. V shed 2 bases, J shed 4 bases, and the junction held 6 bases outside the gene matches. Germline CDR1 and CDR2: LNHDA and SQIVND (reference sequence). The CDR3 runs 16 residues. The CDR3 DNA reads TGTGCCAGTAGTATAAACCCTGGACAGGGGGCCACTGAAGCTTTCTTT. Protein product: CASSINPGQGATEAFF.

This clonotype was observed a single time. A read error is possible here, since a much larger clone lies one base away. The chain is built from TRBV27 and TRBJ2-1; D is ambiguous. The V gene lost 5 bases and the J gene lost 0 bases, with 5 bases spanning the gap. The germline gives CDR1 MNHEY, CDR2 SMNVEV (reference sequence). This CDR3 region has 13 residues. The CDR3 DNA reads TGTGCCAGCAGTATGTTCTCCTACAATGAGCAGTTCTTC. Translation gives CASSMFSYNEQFF.

About this clonotype: A single base separates this from a much larger clone, so it may be a read error. The rearrangement links TRBV9 to TRBJ2-2; D not certain. Per germline, CDR1 SGDLS and CDR2 YYNGEE. V was shortened by 0 bases and J by 3 bases, with 3 bases between the two germline ends. CDR3 length: 13 amino acids. The CDR3 DNA follows: TGTGCCAGCAGCGTAGCGGACACCGGGGAGCTGTTTTTT. Translation gives CASSVADTGELFF. The full variable domain, its missing parts supplied by reference TRBV9 and TRBJ2-2, is DSGVTQTPKHLITATGQRVTLRCSPRSGDLSVYWYQQSLDQGLQFLIQYYNGEERAKGNILERFSAQQFPDLHSELNLSSLELGDSALYFCASSVADTGELFFGEGSRLTVL.

Many counts were recorded for this clonotype. This chain uses TRBV20-1 with TRBJ2-1; TRBD2 might be the D (6 bases). CDR1 and CDR2 (germline): DFQATT, SNEGSKA (reference sequence). V lost 1 base to trimming and J lost 3 bases, with 10 bases between them. The CDR3 consists of 14 residues. The CDR3 loop reads CSARGTGVYNEQFF. The CDR3 bases are TGCAGTGCTAGAGGAACGGGAGTCTACAATGAGCAGTTCTTC.

In this sample, this clonotype turned up a few times. V usage is TRBV6-1 and J usage is TRBJ2-7, with 7 bases matching TRBD1. The CDR3 is 12 amino acids. Trimming cost V 8 bases and J 3 bases; bases outside gene matches: 4. Germline CDR1 is MNHNS and CDR2 is SASEGT. The chain's CDR3 is CASRDSLYEQYF. In DNA form, the CDR3 reads TGTGCCAGCCGGGACAGTCTCTACGAGCAGTACTTC.

The J gene is TRBJ2-7, the V gene TRBV27; D gene unclear. Trimming removed 0 bases from V and 7 bases from J, with 16 bases in between. This CDR3 spans 15 amino acids. Germline lookup yields CDR1 MNHEY and CDR2 SMNVEV (reference sequence). Here the CDR3 DNA reads TGTGCCAGCAGTTTATCCCCGAGCAGGTCGGATGAGCAGTACTTC. Translated: CASSLSPSRSDEQYF.

This clonotype was seen repeatedly, ten times or more. The chain has TRBV27 and TRBJ2-7; D remains unclear. The germline V gene encodes CDR1 MNHEY and CDR2 SMNVEV (reference sequence). CDR3 size: 14 residues. V lost 2 bases and J 2 bases, leaving 10 bases between the germline ends. The CDR3 nucleotides are TGTGCCAGCAGTTTAAGTGGATCAACCTACGAGCAGTACTTC. It encodes CASSLSGSTYEQYF.

In the case of this clonotype: Mismatch with germline at one junction end may stem from a read error. The V call is TRBV11-2, the J call TRBJ1-6; D remains unclear. Germline assignment: CDR1 SGHAT and CDR2 FQNNGV. The CDR3 runs to 12 residues. DNA for the CDR3: TGTGCCAGCAGATTAGAAAATTCACCCCTCCACTTT. This sequence encodes CASRLENSPLHF. Full variable domain (outside the CDR3, taken from reference TRBV11-2 and TRBJ1-6): EAGVAQSPRYKIIEKRQSVAFWCNPISGHATLYWYQQILGQGPKLLIQFQNNGVVDDSQLPKDRFSAERLKGVDSTLKIQPAKLEDSAVYLCASRLENSPLHFGNGTRLTVT.

V and J are TRBV19 and TRBJ2-7; D gene uncertain. V lost 3 bases and J lost 4, with 10 bases in between. The CDR3 extends over 13 amino acids. The germline V gene has CDR1 LNHDA and CDR2 SQIVND (reference sequence). The CDR3 nucleotides read TGTGCCAGTAGTATTGGGCAGGAGTACGAGCAGTACTTC. Translating it yields CASSIGQEYEQYF.

The V and J genes are TRBV7-9 and TRBJ1-1, with 11 bases fitting TRBD1. Germline CDR1 is SEHNR and CDR2 is FQNEAQ (reference sequence). V trimming: 0 bases; J trimming: 5 bases; junction bases outside the gene matches: 5. The CDR3 sequence is 16 residues long. CDR3 in DNA: TGTGCCAGCAGCTTAGCCGGGACAGGGGGAGGGACTGAAGCTTTCTTT. Its protein is CASSLAGTGGGTEAFF.

This clonotype was seen a handful of times. The J gene is TRBJ1-4, the V gene TRBV6-6, with D possibly being TRBD1 (6 bases). V gave up 2 bases and J gave up 8 bases, with 15 bases separating them. The CDR3 is 15 residues long. Germline CDR1 is MNHNY and CDR2 is SVGAGI (reference sequence). CDR3 sequence: CASSYGSTGWEKLFF. CDR3 nucleotides: TGTGCCAGCAGTTACGGGAGCACAGGGTGGGAAAAACTGTTTTTT.

This sequence joins TRBV20-1 and TRBJ2-7, with D hard to call. The germline V gene has CDR1 DFQATT and CDR2 SNEGSKA (reference sequence). This CDR3 has 14 amino acids. V was trimmed by 6 bases and J by 1 base, leaving 16 bases between them. The CDR3 reads CSALGPRLSYEQYF. CDR3 nucleotide sequence: TGCAGTGCCCTGGGCCCCAGGCTATCCTACGAGCAGTACTTC.

This clonotype appeared a few times. The chain recombines TRBV6-1 with TRBJ1-1; tentative D call: TRBD1 (6 bases). CDR1 is MNHNS and CDR2 is SASEGT in the germline V gene. The CDR3 has 13 residues. The V end was cut by 11 bases, the J end by 6 bases, with 19 bases between. This CDR3 is CAVHGGGLAEAFF. The CDR3 DNA is TGTGCCGTCCACGGGGGGGGCCTCGCTGAAGCTTTCTTT.

CDR3 in DNA: TGTGCCAGCTTGGGTGAACAGGGGTTCTACAATGAGCAGTTCTTC. Its translation: CASLGEQGFYNEQFF. This chain connects TRBV25-1 to TRBJ2-1, with 7 bases identical to TRBD1. Trimming cost V 8 bases and J 3 bases; bases outside gene matches: 10. Germline-derived CDR1 and CDR2 are MGHDK and SYGVNS. This CDR3 contains 15 residues.

This clonotype showed up just a few times. The chain carries TRBV7-3 and TRBJ2-2; 9 positions match TRBD1. With 4 bases clipped from V and 5 bases from J, the junction kept 2 bases outside the gene matches. The germline gives CDR1 SGHTA, CDR2 FQGTGA. This CDR3 comprises 14 residues. CDR3 nucleotides: TGTGCCAGCAGCTGGGACAGGGAAACCGGGGAGCTGTTTTTT. It yields the protein CASSWDRETGELFF.